This T cell receptor (beta chain) was retrieved from a study of blood T cell repertoires in COVID-19. Original processing notes: By means of reference gene primer amplification, nucleated cell counts were estimated. Profiling relied on immunoSEQ multiplex PCR, and the TCRdb table lists in-frame clones only, not all of them. The DNA gave D and trimming, while V, J and clone size come from that table. Of some 200,000 clones listed, about 85% are singletons. Sequenced input: peripheral blood. The clonotype was recovered from a woman aged 18-35 years who had recovered from COVID-19.

This CDR3 is CASCEREGDTQYF. In nucleotides, the CDR3 is TGCGCCAGCTGCGAACGGGAGGGCGATACGCAGTATTTT. The V call is TRBV4-1, the J call TRBJ2-3, with 8 bases identical to TRBD2. Trimming removed 8 bases from V and 6 bases from J; junction bases left unmatched: 7. Germline V gives CDR1 MGHRA, CDR2 YSYEKL. The CDR3 length is 13 residues.